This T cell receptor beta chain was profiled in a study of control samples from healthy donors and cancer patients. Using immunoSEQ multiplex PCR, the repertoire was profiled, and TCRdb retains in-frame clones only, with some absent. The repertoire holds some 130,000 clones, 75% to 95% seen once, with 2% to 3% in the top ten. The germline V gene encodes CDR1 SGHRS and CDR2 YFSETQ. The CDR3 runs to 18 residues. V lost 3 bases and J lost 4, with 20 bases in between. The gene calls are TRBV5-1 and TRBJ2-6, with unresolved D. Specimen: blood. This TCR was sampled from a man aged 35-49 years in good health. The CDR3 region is CASSWEQSSRQGANVLTF. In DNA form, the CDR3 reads TGCGCCAGCAGCTGGGAACAATCCTCCCGCCAAGGGGCCAACGTCCTGACTTTC.